The entry below gives a single T cell receptor (beta chain) sequence along with its context. The sample belongs to a study of cytomegalovirus exposure and HLA in healthy donors. Primers included in the PCR were 60 Vbeta and 13 Jbeta primers. The table came from immunoSEQ multiplex PCR; TCRdb's copy has only in-frame clones and leaves some out. The sample lists 150,000 to 200,000 clones, approximately 82% seen once, with around 1.4% in the top ten. CDR1 SGHAT and CDR2 FQDESV come from the germline V gene (reference sequence). The CDR3 has 15 residues. The trim removed 3 bases at V and 6 bases at J, leaving 3 bases unmatched.

This sequence was found in a male donor in good health and CMV-seronegative. Sequenced: PBMCs. The chain couples TRBV11-1 to TRBJ2-5; 14 nucleotides align to TRBD2. The DNA of the CDR3 is TGTGCCAGCAGCTTGACTAGCGGGGGGGCACAGACCCAGTACTTC. It yields the protein CASSLTSGGAQTQYF.